This T cell receptor beta chain was sequenced for a study of radiotherapy plus CTLA-4 blockade in lung cancer. The CDR3 spans 16 residues. Germline CDR1 reads MNHEY; CDR2 reads SMNVEV (reference sequence). J lost 1 base, V lost 3 bases, and 7 bases had no gene match. Profiling relied on immunoSEQ multiplex PCR, and the TCRdb table lists in-frame clones only, not all of them. The repertoire holds 80,000 or so clones, with more than 60% as singletons. The chain is built from TRBV27 and TRBJ2-3; 7 nucleotides agree with TRBD2. This TCR came from a human donor with non-small cell lung cancer who had a partial response to radiotherapy plus ipilimumab. Some clones in this sample may be carry-over from other donors' samples. The specimen was peripheral blood, collected from a patient treated with radiotherapy plus ipilimumab. Here the CDR3 DNA reads TGTGCCAGCAGTTTCTACGGGAGGCGGGGCACAGATACGCAGTATTTT. This sequence encodes CASSFYGRRGTDTQYF.